This T cell receptor beta chain was recorded in a study of molecular identifiers for immune sequencing clone quantification. Between the trimmed V and J ends, which lost 0 bases and 4 bases, there was a span of 7 bases. Germline V gene lookup returns CDR1 SGHAT and CDR2 FQNNGV. CDR3 length: 14 residues. TCRdb reprocessed the PCR reads with MiXCR, giving one entry per CDR3 protein. The sample includes about 500,000 distinct CDR3 sequences, 20% to 25% of them seen just once. In regard to this clonotype: Its target is unknown.

General study points: Single-cell amounts of spiked Jurkat TCR RNA were reportedly detectable among fewer than 1.3 million naive cells. Clones above 20 RNA copies held over 97% of effector molecules, under 1% in naive cells.

Sequencing was performed on naive CD8+ T cells from blood, with Jurkat cell RNA spiked in. Indicated subset: FACS-sorted CD8+CD4-CCR7+CD45RA+ naive T cells. The chain carries TRBV11-2 and TRBJ2-1; D remains unclear. This receptor was taken from a human donor in good health. Some libraries in this study had Jurkat cell RNA spiked in. CDR3 bases: TGTGCCAGCAGCTTAGAGGCGGTATACAATGAGCAGTTCTTC. It translates to CASSLEAVYNEQFF. The full variable domain, in which reference TRBV11-2 and TRBJ2-1 provide the parts outside the CDR3, is EAGVAQSPRYKIIEKRQSVAFWCNPISGHATLYWYQQILGQGPKLLIQFQNNGVVDDSQLPKDRFSAERLKGVDSTLKIQPAKLEDSAVYLCASSLEAVYNEQFFGPGTRLTVL.